This T cell receptor (beta chain) was documented in a study of glioma-infiltrating T cells. This clonotype was recorded at least ten times. Losses at the gene ends were 3 bases for V and 0 bases for J; bases not matched to a gene: 4. CDR3 size: 18 residues. CDR1 and CDR2 (germline): LGHNA, YSLEER. TCR alpha and beta CDR3 regions were amplified from RNA using iRepertoire nested multiplex PCR. In TCRdb, the multiplex PCR reads were re-called with MiXCR into one record per CDR3 protein. The sample holds about 110,000 distinct CDR3 sequences, about 25% seen once. The sequenced material came from glioma tissue, nonneoplastic brain tissue, or PBMCs (not recorded which). The chain has TRBV4-3 and TRBJ2-1; the match to TRBD2 covers 14 bases. The receptor was isolated from a human donor with low-grade glioma or glioblastoma, undergoing nonglioma brain surgery, or in good health (not recorded which). For the CDR3, the DNA is TGCGCCAGCAGCCAGCGACTAGCGGGGGGGAGCTCCTACAATGAGCAGTTCTTC. Protein: CASSQRLAGGSSYNEQFF.